The 29 T cell receptor beta chains below come from one sample, sequenced in a study of blood T cell repertoires in COVID-19. The protocol was immunoSEQ multiplex PCR, while the TCRdb copy is restricted to in-frame clones and leaves out a portion. The table lists under 300,000 clones, 84% of them singletons, with approximately 2.3% in the top ten. Sequenced input: peripheral blood. These receptors all stem from a man in his forties who had recovered from COVID-19.

CDR3 nucleotide sequence: TGTGCCAGCAATAACAGGGCTTTTATTACTGAAGCTTTCTTT. Amino acids: CASNNRAFITEAFF. J is TRBJ1-1 and V is TRBV6-5, with TRBD1 as a possible D gene (6 bases). This CDR3 is 14 amino acids long. The ends were cut back, 7 bases at V and 5 bases at J, with 17 bases in the middle. The V gene's germline CDR1 is MNHEY and CDR2 SVGAGI.

The V call is TRBV30, the J call TRBJ1-2; 7 nucleotides agree with TRBD1. Germline V lookup: CDR1 GTSNPN, CDR2 SVGIG (reference sequence). The CDR3 is 12 amino acids. Trimming at V came to 8 bases and at J to 7 bases, leaving 10 bases not matched to a gene. The CDR3 protein is CARSTGMRGYTF. The CDR3 DNA follows: TGTGCCCGATCGACAGGGATGCGTGGCTACACCTTC. The full variable domain, completed using reference TRBV30 and TRBJ1-2, is SQTIHQWPATLVQPVGSPLSLECTVEGTSNPNLYWYRQAAGRGLQLLFYSVGIGQISSEVPQNLSASRPQDRQFILSSKKLLLSDSGFYLCARSTGMRGYTFGSGTRLTVV.

The chain combines TRBV5-1 with TRBJ2-2; D unresolved. The V end was cut by 0 bases, the J end by 2 bases, with 8 bases between. CDR1 is SGHRS and CDR2 is YFSETQ in the germline V gene. The CDR3 loop spans 15 amino acids. CDR3 loop: CASSLVAPNTGELFF. As DNA, the CDR3 is TGCGCCAGCAGCTTGGTGGCTCCTAACACCGGGGAGCTGTTTTTT.

The chain carries TRBV6-5 and TRBJ1-4; D might be TRBD1 (5 bases). The germline CDR1 and CDR2 sequences are MNHEY and SVGAGI. The CDR3 loop spans 15 amino acids. V lost 6 bases, J lost 8 bases, and 19 bases lay in between. This chain's CDR3 is CASREGRGGGEKLFF. The CDR3 DNA follows: TGTGCCAGCAGGGAGGGTCGCGGGGGAGGGGAAAAACTGTTTTTT.

The rearrangement links TRBV10-3 to TRBJ2-3; D is possibly TRBD2 (6 bases). The germline CDR1 and CDR2 sequences are ENHRY and SYGVKD. The V end was cut by 6 bases, the J end by 2 bases, with 12 bases between. The CDR3 is 14 amino acids. The DNA of the CDR3 is TGTGCCATCAGGATCCGGGACTCCACAGATACGCAGTATTTT. It translates to CAIRIRDSTDTQYF.

The V call is TRBV11-2, the J call TRBJ1-2; tentative D call: TRBD1 (5 bases). The CDR3 runs to 13 residues. V was clipped by 6 bases and J by 8 bases, with 16 bases between them. From germline, CDR1 is SGHAT and CDR2 FQNNGV. In DNA, the CDR3 is TGTGCCAGCAGGTCGGGCAGGGTGGAGGGCTACACCTTC. Protein product: CASRSGRVEGYTF.

The chain is built from TRBV3-1 (or the pseudogene TRBV3-2) and TRBJ1-2; D remains unclear. There are 13 residues in the CDR3. Germline CDR1 LGHDT, CDR2 YNNKEL (reference sequence). V gave up 4 bases and J gave up 9 bases, with 15 bases separating them. The CDR3 is CASSPDLRGSYTF. The CDR3 coding sequence is TGTGCCAGCAGCCCAGACCTACGAGGAAGCTACACCTTC.

This chain connects TRBV10-2 to TRBJ1-1, with D possibly TRBD1 on 5 matching bases. Germline assignment: CDR1 WSHSY and CDR2 SAAADI. The CDR3 consists of 15 residues. V lost 7 bases and J lost 0, with 15 bases in between. The CDR3 reads CASTGSQYMNTEAFF. CDR3 nucleotides: TGCGCCAGCACAGGGTCACAGTATATGAACACTGAAGCTTTCTTT.

The chain employs TRBV29-1 and TRBJ2-2; D is perhaps TRBD2 (6 bases). Trimming removed 5 bases from V and 3 bases from J, with 22 bases in between. Germline CDR1 and CDR2: SQVTM and ANQGSEA. The CDR3 runs to 17 residues. CDR3 loop: CSVSPFSRRGHTGELFF. The CDR3 DNA reads as TGCAGCGTTAGCCCGTTTAGCAGGAGGGGTCACACCGGGGAGCTGTTTTTT.

This clone was seen only once. The V and J genes are TRBV2 and TRBJ2-5, with 8 bases aligning to TRBD1. CDR3 length equals 13 residues. With V trimmed by 5 bases and J by 5 bases, 4 bases remained unmatched. The V gene's germline CDR1 is SNHLY and CDR2 FYNNEI. CDR3 in amino acids: CASSLQGVETQYF. In nucleotides, the CDR3 is TGTGCCAGCAGTTTACAGGGGGTGGAGACCCAGTACTTC.

Points on this clone: Other DNA sequences in this specimen translate into the identical CDR3. The CDR3 region is CASSLGLAGVNEQFF. The DNA for the CDR3 is TGCGCCAGCAGCTTGGGTCTAGCGGGGGTCAATGAGCAGTTCTTC. This chain uses TRBV5-1 with TRBJ2-1, with 10 bases aligning to TRBD2. The CDR3 contains 15 residues. Per germline, CDR1 SGHRS and CDR2 YFSETQ. The V gene end was trimmed by 0 bases and the J gene end by 6 bases; junction bases not matched to a gene: 3.

The J gene is TRBJ1-3, the V gene TRBV5-4; TRBD1 is a possible D gene (6 bases). The germline CDR1 and CDR2 sequences are SGHNT and YYREEE (reference sequence). This CDR3 is built from 15 residues. V lost 3 bases, J lost 0 bases, and 10 bases lay in between. The CDR3 region is CASSWEQGSGNTIYF. For the CDR3, the DNA is TGTGCCAGCAGCTGGGAACAGGGCTCTGGAAACACCATATATTTT.

V and J are TRBV11-3 and TRBJ2-7; 10 bases match TRBD1. Losses at the gene ends were 3 bases for V and 7 bases for J; bases not matched to a gene: 12. The V gene's germline CDR1 is SGHNT and CDR2 YENEEA. The CDR3 is 16 amino acids. CDR3 bases: TGTGCCAGCAGCTTGGGGCCGGGACAGGGGACTGAGGAGCAGTACTTC. This codes for CASSLGPGQGTEEQYF.

This clone was seen more than once but under ten times. This rearrangement joins TRBV25-1 to TRBJ2-7, with a weak D call TRBD2 (6 bases). CDR3 length: 12 residues. Trimming left V 6 bases short and J 4 bases short, with 10 bases between. Per germline, CDR1 MGHDK and CDR2 SYGVNS. The CDR3 reads CASRGDFYEQYF. The CDR3 DNA reads TGTGCCAGCAGAGGGGACTTTTACGAGCAGTACTTC.

Only a few counts were recorded for this clone. This chain joins TRBV5-4 and TRBJ1-5, with D possibly TRBD1 on 6 matching bases. The germline gives CDR1 SGHNT, CDR2 YYREEE (reference sequence). V gave up 2 bases and J gave up 0 bases, with 9 bases separating them. The CDR3 is 15 residues long. DNA of the CDR3: TGTGCCAGCAGCTTAGGGGGTCATAGCAATCAGCCCCAGCATTTT. It translates to CASSLGGHSNQPQHF.

The rearrangement uses TRBV12-5 and TRBJ2-3; D is perhaps TRBD1 (6 bases). The germline CDR1 and CDR2 sequences are LGHNT and FRNRAP. The V and J ends lost 2 bases and 4 bases respectively, with 13 bases between them. This CDR3 region has 15 residues. CDR3 loop: CASGLRDIVADTQYF. In DNA form, the CDR3 reads TGTGCTAGTGGTTTGCGGGACATAGTCGCAGATACGCAGTATTTT.

The chain uses TRBV5-1 and TRBJ2-3; 9 bases are a match to TRBD2. The CDR3 totals 16 residues. V shed 2 bases, J shed 0 bases, and the junction held 4 bases outside the gene matches. Germline V gives CDR1 SGHRS, CDR2 YFSETQ. This chain's CDR3 is CASSLTLAGSTDTQYF. CDR3 coding DNA: TGCGCCAGCAGCTTAACCCTAGCGGGGAGCACAGATACGCAGTATTTT.

The count of this clone is one. The chain recombines TRBV19 with TRBJ1-2; 10 nucleotides align to TRBD1. This CDR3 is built from 15 residues. Germline CDR1 is LNHDA and CDR2 is SQIVND (reference sequence). V dropped 3 bases and J dropped 6; count of bases not matched to a gene: 7. CDR3 residues: CASSIEWGTGDGYTF. CDR3 DNA: TGTGCCAGTAGTATTGAGTGGGGGACAGGGGATGGCTACACCTTC.

The gene calls are TRBV7-9 and TRBJ2-7, with 8 bases aligning to TRBD1. V was clipped by 2 bases and J by 5 bases; unmatched bases: 8. This CDR3 spans 15 amino acids. Per the germline V gene, CDR1 is SEHNR and CDR2 is FQNEAQ (reference sequence). CDR3 sequence reads: CASSLTTGEYDEQYF. The CDR3 DNA reads TGTGCCAGCAGCTTAACGACAGGGGAGTACGACGAGCAGTACTTC.

CDR3 coding DNA: TGTGCCAGCTCGCGACTAGCGGGGGGGCCAGATACGCAGTATTTT. Protein sequence: CASSRLAGGPDTQYF. The gene calls are TRBV18 and TRBJ2-3; 14 positions match TRBD2. Germline assignment: CDR1 KGHSH and CDR2 LQKENI. This CDR3 has 15 amino acids. Unmatched junction bases numbered 3, after V lost 6 bases and J lost 4 bases. The full variable domain, completed using reference TRBV18 and TRBJ2-3, is NAGVMQNPRHLVRRRGQEARLRCSPMKGHSHVYWYRQLPEEGLKFMVYLQKENIIDESGMPKERFSAEFPKEGPSILRIQQVVRGDSAAYFCASSRLAGGPDTQYFGPGTRLTVL.

The chain couples TRBV18 to TRBJ1-2; possibly TRBD1 for D (5 bases). The CDR3 runs to 16 residues. The germline CDR1 and CDR2 sequences are KGHSH and LQKENI. The V gene lost 3 bases and the J gene lost 2 bases, with 16 bases spanning the gap. The CDR3 reads CASSPDRQSLNYGYTF. The CDR3 DNA sequence: TGTGCCAGCTCACCCGACAGACAGTCCTTAAACTATGGCTACACCTTC.

This chain uses TRBV7-8 with TRBJ2-1, with 8 bases that match TRBD2. V was pared by 5 bases and J by 8 bases, with 11 bases of the junction left unmatched. Germline assignment: CDR1 SGHVS and CDR2 FQNEAQ. The CDR3 covers 15 residues. CDR3 sequence reads: CASSPPGGAFDEQFF. The DNA for the CDR3 is TGTGCCAGCAGCCCCCCCGGGGGGGCTTTCGATGAGCAGTTCTTC.

V gene TRBV7-2 combines with J gene TRBJ1-4; D is ambiguous. Germline CDR1 is SGHTA and CDR2 is FQGNSA. V gave up 2 bases and J gave up 0 bases, with 7 bases separating them. The CDR3 runs to 15 residues. The DNA of the CDR3 is TGTGCCAGCAGCTTATATCCGTCAACTAATGAAAAACTGTTTTTT. Residues: CASSLYPSTNEKLFF.

J is TRBJ1-1 and V is TRBV7-9, with 7 positions matching TRBD1. Germline V CDR1 and CDR2: SEHNR, FQNEAQ (reference sequence). There are 17 residues in the CDR3. V trimming: 5 bases; J trimming: 5 bases; junction bases outside the gene matches: 17. The CDR3 DNA is TGTGCCAGCAGCCCCCGCCGACAGGGAATATTTCTAACTGAAGCTTTCTTT. This sequence encodes CASSPRRQGIFLTEAFF.

The chain has TRBV12-3 or TRBV12-4 and TRBJ2-1; D is uncertain. Trimming removed 5 bases at V and 2 bases at J, with 7 bases between. This CDR3 comprises 13 residues. CDR3 nucleotides: TGTGCCAGCAGTACTGGTGCCTACAATGAGCAGTTCTTC. Encoded protein: CASSTGAYNEQFF.

The chain couples TRBV4-3 to TRBJ2-1, with TRBD2 identical over 12 bases. Germline CDR1 is LGHNA and CDR2 is YSLEER. The CDR3 covers 17 residues. V trimming: 2 bases; J trimming: 5 bases; junction bases outside the gene matches: 7. CDR3 bases: TGCGCCAGCAGCCAAATGCGGAGACTAGCGGGAGACAATGAGCAGTTCTTC. It translates to CASSQMRRLAGDNEQFF.

The chain is built from TRBV5-4 and TRBJ2-1; 10 nucleotides agree with TRBD2. With 3 bases clipped from V and 10 bases from J, the junction kept 7 bases outside the gene matches. Germline V gene data show CDR1 as SGHNT and CDR2 as YYREEE (reference sequence). CDR3 length equals 14 residues. Here the CDR3 reads CASSSSGLAFEQFF. DNA for the CDR3: TGTGCCAGCAGCTCTTCGGGACTAGCGTTCGAGCAGTTCTTC. Variable domain in full (rest from reference TRBV5-4 and TRBJ2-1): ETGVTQSPTHLIKTRGQQVTLRCSSQSGHNTVSWYQQALGQGPQFIFQYYREEENGRGNFPPRFSGLQFPNYSSELNVNALELDDSALYLCASSSSGLAFEQFFGPGTRLTVL.

This clone was detected only a few times. The V and J genes are TRBV6-5 and TRBJ1-2; 8 nucleotides align to TRBD1. From germline, CDR1 is MNHEY and CDR2 SVGAGI. The V gene end was trimmed by 6 bases and the J gene end by 0 bases; junction bases not matched to a gene: 3. CDR3 length: 14 amino acids. Written as DNA, the CDR3 is TGTGCCAGCAGGACAGGGGACTCTAACTATGGCTACACCTTC. This translates into CASRTGDSNYGYTF.

This sequence joins TRBV30 and TRBJ2-5; 7 bases line up with TRBD1. The CDR3 sequence is 14 residues long. The germline gives CDR1 GTSNPN, CDR2 SVGIG (reference sequence). V shed 3 bases and J 3 bases; nucleotides not matched to a gene: 7. The CDR3 sequence is CAWSPGTVKETQYF. As DNA, the CDR3 is TGTGCCTGGAGCCCCGGGACAGTGAAAGAGACCCAGTACTTC. The full variable domain, completed using reference TRBV30 and TRBJ2-5, is SQTIHQWPATLVQPVGSPLSLECTVEGTSNPNLYWYRQAAGRGLQLLFYSVGIGQISSEVPQNLSASRPQDRQFILSSKKLLLSDSGFYLCAWSPGTVKETQYFGPGTRLLVL.